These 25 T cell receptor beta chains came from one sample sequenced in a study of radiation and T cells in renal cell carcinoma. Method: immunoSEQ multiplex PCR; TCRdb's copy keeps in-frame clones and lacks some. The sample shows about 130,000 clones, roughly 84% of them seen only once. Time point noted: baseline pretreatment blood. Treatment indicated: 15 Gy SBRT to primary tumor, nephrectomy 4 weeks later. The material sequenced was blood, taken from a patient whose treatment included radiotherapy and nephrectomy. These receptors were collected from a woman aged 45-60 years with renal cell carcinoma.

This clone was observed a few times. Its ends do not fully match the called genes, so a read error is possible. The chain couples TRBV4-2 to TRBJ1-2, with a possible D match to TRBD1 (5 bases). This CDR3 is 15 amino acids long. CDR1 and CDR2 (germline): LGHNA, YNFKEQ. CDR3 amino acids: CASSQDYGGSYGYTF. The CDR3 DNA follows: TGTGCCAGCAGTCAAGATTACGGGGGAAGCTATGGCTACACCTTC.

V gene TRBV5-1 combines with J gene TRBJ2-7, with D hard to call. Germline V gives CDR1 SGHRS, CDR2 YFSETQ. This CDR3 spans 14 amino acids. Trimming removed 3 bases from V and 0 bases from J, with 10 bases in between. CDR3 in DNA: TGCGCCAGCAGCTGGCTCCAGGCCTCCTACGAGCAGTACTTC. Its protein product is CASSWLQASYEQYF.

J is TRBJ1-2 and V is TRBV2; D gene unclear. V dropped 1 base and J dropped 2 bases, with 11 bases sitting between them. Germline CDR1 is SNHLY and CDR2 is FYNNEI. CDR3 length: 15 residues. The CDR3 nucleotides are TGTGCCAGCAGTGAAGTGCGAGGGCCCAACTATGGCTACACCTTC. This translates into CASSEVRGPNYGYTF.

CDR3 amino acids: CASSPINPYEQYF. Here the CDR3 DNA reads TGTGCCAGCAGCCCGATAAACCCCTACGAGCAGTACTTC. This chain joins TRBV5-8 and TRBJ2-7; the D is unclear. This CDR3 region has 13 residues. V lost 4 bases and J lost 2, with 10 bases in between. Germline-derived CDR1 and CDR2 are SGHTS and YDEGEE.

The CDR3 spells CASSIITDYPNYGYTF. The CDR3 bases are TGTGCCAGTAGTATAATCACAGATTATCCTAACTATGGCTACACCTTC. This chain connects TRBV19 to TRBJ1-2; D is unresolved. Germline V gene sequence: CDR1 LNHDA, CDR2 SQIVND (reference sequence). Between the trimmed V and J ends, which lost 2 bases and 0 bases, there was a span of 13 bases. CDR3 size: 16 residues.

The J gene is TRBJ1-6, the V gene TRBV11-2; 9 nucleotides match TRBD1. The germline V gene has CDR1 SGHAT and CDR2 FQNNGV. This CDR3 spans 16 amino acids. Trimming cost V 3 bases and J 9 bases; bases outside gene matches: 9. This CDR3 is CASSLRAGTGTSPLHF. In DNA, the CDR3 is TGTGCCAGCAGCTTGAGAGCCGGGACAGGGACTTCACCCCTCCACTTT. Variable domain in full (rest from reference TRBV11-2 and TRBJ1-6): EAGVAQSPRYKIIEKRQSVAFWCNPISGHATLYWYQQILGQGPKLLIQFQNNGVVDDSQLPKDRFSAERLKGVDSTLKIQPAKLEDSAVYLCASSLRAGTGTSPLHFGNGTRLTVT.

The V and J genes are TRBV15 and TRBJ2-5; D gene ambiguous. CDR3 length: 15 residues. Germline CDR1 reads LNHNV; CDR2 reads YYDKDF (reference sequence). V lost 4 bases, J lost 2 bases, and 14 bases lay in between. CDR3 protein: CATSKAPAPQETQYF. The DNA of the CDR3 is TGTGCCACCAGCAAGGCCCCAGCACCTCAAGAGACCCAGTACTTC.

DNA of the CDR3: TGCGCCAGCAGCCGCGAACAGGGTAAACAGCCCCAGCATTTT. It encodes CASSREQGKQPQHF. The chain has TRBV4-3 and TRBJ1-5; a weak D match, TRBD1 (6 bases). Germline CDR1 is LGHNA and CDR2 is YSLEER. The V end lost 4 bases, the J end lost 7 bases, and 14 bases lay between the germline ends. This CDR3 has 14 amino acids.

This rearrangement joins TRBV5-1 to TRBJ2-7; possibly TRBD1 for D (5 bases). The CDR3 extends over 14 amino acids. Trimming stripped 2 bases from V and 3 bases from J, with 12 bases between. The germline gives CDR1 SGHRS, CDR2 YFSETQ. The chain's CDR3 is CASSFGQTYYEQYF. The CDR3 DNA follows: TGCGCCAGCAGCTTTGGACAAACCTACTACGAGCAGTACTTC.

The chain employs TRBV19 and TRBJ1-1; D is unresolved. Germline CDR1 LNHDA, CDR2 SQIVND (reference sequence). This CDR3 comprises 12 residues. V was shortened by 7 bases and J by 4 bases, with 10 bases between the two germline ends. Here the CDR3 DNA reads TGTGCCAGTAATGAGGGCAGCACTGAAGCTTTCTTT. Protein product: CASNEGSTEAFF.

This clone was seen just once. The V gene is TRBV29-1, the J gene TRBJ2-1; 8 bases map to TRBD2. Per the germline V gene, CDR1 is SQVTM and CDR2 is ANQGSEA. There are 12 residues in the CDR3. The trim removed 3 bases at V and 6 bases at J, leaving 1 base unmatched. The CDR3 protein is CSVEGLGNEQFF. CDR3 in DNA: TGCAGCGTTGAGGGACTAGGCAATGAGCAGTTCTTC.

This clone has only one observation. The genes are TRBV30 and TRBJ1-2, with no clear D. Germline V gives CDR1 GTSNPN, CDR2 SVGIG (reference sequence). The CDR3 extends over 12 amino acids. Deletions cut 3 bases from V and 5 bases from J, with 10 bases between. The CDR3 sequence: CAWSAGAYGYTF. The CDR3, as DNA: TGTGCCTGGAGCGCCGGTGCTTATGGCTACACCTTC.

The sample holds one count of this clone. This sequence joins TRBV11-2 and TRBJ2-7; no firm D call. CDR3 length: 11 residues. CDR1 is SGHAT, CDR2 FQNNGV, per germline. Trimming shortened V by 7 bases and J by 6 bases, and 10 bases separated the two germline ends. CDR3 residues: CASTQFLEQYF. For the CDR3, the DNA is TGTGCCAGCACCCAATTTCTCGAGCAGTACTTC.

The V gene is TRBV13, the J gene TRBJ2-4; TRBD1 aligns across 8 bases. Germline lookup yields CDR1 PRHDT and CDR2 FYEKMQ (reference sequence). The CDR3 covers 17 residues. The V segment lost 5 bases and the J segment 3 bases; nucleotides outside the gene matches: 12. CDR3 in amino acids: CASSPDTGGPGKNIQYF. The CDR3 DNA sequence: TGTGCCAGCAGCCCCGATACAGGGGGGCCCGGCAAAAACATTCAGTACTTC.

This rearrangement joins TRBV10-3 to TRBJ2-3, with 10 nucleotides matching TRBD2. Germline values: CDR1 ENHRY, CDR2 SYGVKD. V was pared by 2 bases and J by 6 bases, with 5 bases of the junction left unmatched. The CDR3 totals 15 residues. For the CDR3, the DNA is TGTGCCATCAGTGAGGCTAGCGGGGGCCTTGATACGCAGTATTTT. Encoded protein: CAISEASGGLDTQYF.

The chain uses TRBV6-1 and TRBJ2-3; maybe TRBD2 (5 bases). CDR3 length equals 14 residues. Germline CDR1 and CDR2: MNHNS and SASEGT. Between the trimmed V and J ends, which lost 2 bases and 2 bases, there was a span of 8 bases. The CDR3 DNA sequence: TGTGCCAGCAGTGAACATAGCGCCACAGATACGCAGTATTTT. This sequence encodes CASSEHSATDTQYF.

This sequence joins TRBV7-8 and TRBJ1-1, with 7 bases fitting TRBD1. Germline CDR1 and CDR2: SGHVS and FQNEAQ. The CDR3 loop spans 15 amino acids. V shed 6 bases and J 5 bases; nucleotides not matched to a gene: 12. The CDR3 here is CASRDYRGPGTEAFF. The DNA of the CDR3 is TGTGCCAGCAGGGACTATAGGGGGCCGGGGACTGAAGCTTTCTTT.

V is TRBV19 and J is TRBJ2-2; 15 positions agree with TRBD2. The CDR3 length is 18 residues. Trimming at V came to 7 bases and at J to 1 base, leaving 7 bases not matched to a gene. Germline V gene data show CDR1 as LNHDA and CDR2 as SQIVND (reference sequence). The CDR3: CASTAGTSGGKNTGELFF. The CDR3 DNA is TGTGCCAGTACCGCCGGGACTAGCGGGGGGAAGAACACCGGGGAGCTGTTTTTT.

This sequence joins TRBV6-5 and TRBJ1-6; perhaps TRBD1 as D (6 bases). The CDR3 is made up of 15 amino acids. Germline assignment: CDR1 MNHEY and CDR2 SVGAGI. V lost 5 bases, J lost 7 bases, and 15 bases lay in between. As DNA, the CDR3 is TGTGCCAGCAGTGGAGGGACACGGGGGAATTCACCCCTCCACTTT. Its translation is CASSGGTRGNSPLHF.

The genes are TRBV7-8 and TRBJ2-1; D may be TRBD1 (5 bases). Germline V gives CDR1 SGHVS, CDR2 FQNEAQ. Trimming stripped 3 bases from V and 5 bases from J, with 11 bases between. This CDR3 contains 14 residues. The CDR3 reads CASSLTAQHNEQFF. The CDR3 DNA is TGTGCCAGCAGCTTGACAGCCCAGCACAATGAGCAGTTCTTC. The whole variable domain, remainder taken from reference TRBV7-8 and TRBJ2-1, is GAGVSQSPRYKVAKRGQDVALRCDPISGHVSLFWYQQALGQGPEFLTYFQNEAQLDKSGLPSDRFFAERPEGSVSTLKIQRTQQEDSAVYLCASSLTAQHNEQFFGPGTRLTVL.

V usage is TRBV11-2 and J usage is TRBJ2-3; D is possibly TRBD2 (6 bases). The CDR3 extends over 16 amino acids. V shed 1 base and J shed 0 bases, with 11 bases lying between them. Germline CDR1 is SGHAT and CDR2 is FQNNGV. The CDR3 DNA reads TGTGCCAGCAGCTTAGGGGCGGGGCGTAGCACAGATACGCAGTATTTT. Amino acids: CASSLGAGRSTDTQYF.

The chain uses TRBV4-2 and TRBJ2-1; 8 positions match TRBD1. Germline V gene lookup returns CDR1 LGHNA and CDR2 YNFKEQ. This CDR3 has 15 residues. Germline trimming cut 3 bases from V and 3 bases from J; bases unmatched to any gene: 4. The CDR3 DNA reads TGTGCCAGCAGCCAGGCAGGGGGCGACTACAATGAGCAGTTCTTC. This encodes CASSQAGGDYNEQFF.

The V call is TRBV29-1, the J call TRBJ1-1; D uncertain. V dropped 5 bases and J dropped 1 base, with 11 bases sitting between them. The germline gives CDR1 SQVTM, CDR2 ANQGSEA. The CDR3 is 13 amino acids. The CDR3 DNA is TGCAGCGTTCCGCCTTCAGCGAACACTGAAGCTTTCTTT. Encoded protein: CSVPPSANTEAFF.

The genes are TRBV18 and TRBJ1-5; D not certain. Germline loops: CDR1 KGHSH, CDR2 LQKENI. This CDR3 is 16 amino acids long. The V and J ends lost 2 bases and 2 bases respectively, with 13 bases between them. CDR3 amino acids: CASSPIGGFGNQPQHF. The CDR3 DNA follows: TGTGCCAGCTCACCAATAGGCGGGTTCGGCAATCAGCCCCAGCATTTT.

This chain's CDR3 is CASSGLAGEGDTQYF. In nucleotides, the CDR3 is TGTGCCAGCAGTGGACTAGCGGGGGAGGGAGATACGCAGTATTTT. This sequence joins TRBV6-6 and TRBJ2-3; 13 nucleotides align to TRBD2. Looked up from germline, CDR1 is MNHNY and CDR2 is SVGAGI (reference sequence). The CDR3 is 15 residues long. The J segment lost 5 bases and the V segment lost 5 bases, leaving 4 bases of the junction unmatched.